The present entry profiles one TCR beta chain with its context. The record originates from a study of blood T cell repertoires in COVID-19. Study background: Some COVID-19 samples were acute and others convalescent; all came from the United States, Italy and Spain. From T cells, B-cell-depleted T cells, or PBMCs came the material, which was cDNA or gDNA.

The CDR3 runs 16 residues. CDR1 and CDR2 from the germline V gene are LGHNT and FRNRAP. The V gene end was trimmed by 1 base and the J gene end by 5 bases; junction bases not matched to a gene: 4. Original handling: Amplification from reference gene primers served as the basis for estimated nucleated cell counts. TCRdb keeps only in-frame clones here, not all; method: immunoSEQ multiplex PCR. The V and J calls and clone size come from that table; D and trimming were worked out from the DNA. The data show tens of thousands of clones, with around four fifths seen just once and roughly 5% held by the top ten.

This sequence originates from a man between 65 and 85 years old with acute or convalescent COVID-19. Sequencing was done on a sample of peripheral blood. J is TRBJ2-3 and V is TRBV12-5, with 12 bases aligning to TRBD2. CDR3 residues: CASGLGTSGVEDTQYF. CDR3 DNA: TGTGCTAGTGGTTTGGGGACTAGCGGGGTGGAAGATACGCAGTATTTT.